Shown below are 7 T cell receptor beta chains from a single sample sequenced in a study of post-analysis software for immune sequencing data. Findings of the study overall: When patients were compared with controls, four to six TRBV segments were more frequent, TRBV5-6, TRBV5-1 and TRBV20-1 among them.

Their specific antigens are unknown. Each TCR beta cDNA library carried unique molecular identifiers. TCRdb re-derived calls from the PCR reads in MiXCR, one entry per CDR3 protein. The sample yields about 820,000 distinct CDR3 sequences, approximately 53% seen once. What was sequenced was blood. The receptors were sampled from a girl aged 10 to 17 with multiple sclerosis.

V usage is TRBV3-1 and J usage is TRBJ2-7, with 16 bases identical to TRBD2. Germline trimming cut 3 bases from V and 5 bases from J; bases unmatched to any gene: 4. CDR1 is LGHDT, CDR2 YNNKEL, per germline (reference sequence). The CDR3 totals 16 residues. The CDR3 bases are TGTGCCAGCAGCCAGGGACTAGCGGGAGGGCCGCACGAGCAGTACTTC. As protein: CASSQGLAGGPHEQYF.

The chain recombines TRBV7-9 with TRBJ2-5; 7 bases align to TRBD2. The length of the CDR3 is 17 residues. Losses at the gene ends were 0 bases for V and 7 bases for J; bases not matched to a gene: 14. CDR1 and CDR2 from the germline V gene are SEHNR and FQNEAQ (reference sequence). The chain's CDR3 is CASSLAVRLAAWGTQYF. Written as DNA, the CDR3 is TGTGCCAGCAGCTTAGCAGTGCGCCTAGCGGCCTGGGGGACCCAGTACTTC.

The genes are TRBV29-1 and TRBJ2-1; the D is unclear. The DNA end favors TRBJ2-7, so the J call may be wrong. CDR1 and CDR2 (germline): SQVTM, ANQGSEA. The CDR3 length is 11 residues. The DNA for the CDR3 is TGCAGCGTTGAAGAAGTCGACGAGCAGTACTTC. Translation gives CSVEEVDEQYF.

This clonotype came up a few times. This rearrangement joins TRBV20-1 to TRBJ2-7; perhaps TRBD2 as D (5 bases). V dropped 3 bases and J dropped 1 base, with 16 bases sitting between them. CDR1 and CDR2 (germline): DFQATT, SNEGSKA (reference sequence). This CDR3 spans 15 amino acids. The CDR3 coding sequence is TGCAGTGCTAGCGCGACCGCGAGGACTTCCTACGAGCAGTACTTC. This codes for CSASATARTSYEQYF.

The J gene is TRBJ2-3, the V gene TRBV6-6; weak D call: TRBD2 (6 bases). V was shortened by 0 bases and J by 4 bases, with 14 bases between the two germline ends. This CDR3 has 16 residues. Germline assignment: CDR1 MNHNY and CDR2 SVGAGI (reference sequence). CDR3 coding DNA: TGTGCCAGCAGTTACTCGAATGGGGGGAAGGCAGATACGCAGTATTTT. Translating it yields CASSYSNGGKADTQYF.

The chain has TRBV3-1 and TRBJ2-1; D may be TRBD1 (6 bases). The ends were cut back, 6 bases at V and 9 bases at J, with 24 bases in the middle. From germline, CDR1 is LGHDT and CDR2 YNNKEL (reference sequence). The CDR3 loop spans 16 amino acids. DNA of the CDR3: TGTGCCAGCAGTCGATATCCGGACAGTGCCGCCGTTGAGCAGTTCTTC. The encoded protein is CASSRYPDSAAVEQFF.

The chain uses TRBV9 and TRBJ2-5, with a weak D call TRBD2 (5 bases). Germline V lookup: CDR1 SGDLS, CDR2 YYNGEE. The V and J ends lost 6 bases and 7 bases respectively, with 16 bases between them. The CDR3 loop spans 13 amino acids. CDR3 loop: CASMEAPGRTQYF. Here the CDR3 DNA reads TGTGCCAGCATGGAGGCTCCGGGAAGGACCCAGTACTTC. The full variable domain, with the rest looked up from reference TRBV9 and TRBJ2-5, is DSGVTQTPKHLITATGQRVTLRCSPRSGDLSVYWYQQSLDQGLQFLIQYYNGEERAKGNILERFSAQQFPDLHSELNLSSLELGDSALYFCASMEAPGRTQYFGPGTRLLVL.